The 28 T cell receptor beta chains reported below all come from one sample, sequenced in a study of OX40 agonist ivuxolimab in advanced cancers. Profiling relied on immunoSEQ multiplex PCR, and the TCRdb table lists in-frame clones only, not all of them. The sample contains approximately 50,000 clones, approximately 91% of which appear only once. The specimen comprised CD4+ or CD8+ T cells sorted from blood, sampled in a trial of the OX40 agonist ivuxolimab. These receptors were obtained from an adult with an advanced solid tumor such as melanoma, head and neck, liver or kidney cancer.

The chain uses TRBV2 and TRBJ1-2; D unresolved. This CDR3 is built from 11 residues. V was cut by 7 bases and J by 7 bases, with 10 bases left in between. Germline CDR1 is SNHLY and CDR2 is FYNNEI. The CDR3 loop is CASTQGGGYTF. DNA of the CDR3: TGTGCCAGCACCCAAGGAGGTGGCTACACCTTC. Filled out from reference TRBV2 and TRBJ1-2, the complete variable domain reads EPEVTQTPSHQVTQMGQEVILRCVPISNHLYFYWYRQILGQKVEFLVSFYNNEISEKSEIFDDQFSVERPDGSNFTLKIRSTKLEDSAMYFCASTQGGGYTFGSGTRLTVV.

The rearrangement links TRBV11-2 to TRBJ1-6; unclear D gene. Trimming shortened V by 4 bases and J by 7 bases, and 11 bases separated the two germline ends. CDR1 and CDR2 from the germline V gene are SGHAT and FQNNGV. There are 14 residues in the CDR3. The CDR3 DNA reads TGTGCCAGCAGCTCGTACGGGAAAAATTCACCCCTCCACTTT. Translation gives CASSSYGKNSPLHF. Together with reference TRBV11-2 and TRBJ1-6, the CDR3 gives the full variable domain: EAGVAQSPRYKIIEKRQSVAFWCNPISGHATLYWYQQILGQGPKLLIQFQNNGVVDDSQLPKDRFSAERLKGVDSTLKIQPAKLEDSAVYLCASSSYGKNSPLHFGNGTRLTVT.

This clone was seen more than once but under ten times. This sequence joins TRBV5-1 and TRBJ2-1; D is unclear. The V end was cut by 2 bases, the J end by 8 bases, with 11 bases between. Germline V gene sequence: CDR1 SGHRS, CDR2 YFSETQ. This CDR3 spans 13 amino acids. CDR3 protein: CASSFFREDEQFF. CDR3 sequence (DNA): TGCGCCAGCAGCTTTTTTCGAGAGGATGAGCAGTTCTTC. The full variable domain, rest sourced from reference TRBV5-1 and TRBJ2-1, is KAGVTQTPRYLIKTRGQQVTLSCSPISGHRSVSWYQQTPGQGLQFLFEYFSETQRNKGNFPGRFSGRQFSNSRSEMNVSTLELGDSALYLCASSFFREDEQFFGPGTRLTVL.

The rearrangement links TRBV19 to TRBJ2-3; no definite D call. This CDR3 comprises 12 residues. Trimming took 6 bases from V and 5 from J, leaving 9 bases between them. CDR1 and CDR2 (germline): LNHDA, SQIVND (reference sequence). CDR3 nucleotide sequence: TGTGCCAGTAGCGTCCAGGTAGATACGCAGTATTTT. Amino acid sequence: CASSVQVDTQYF. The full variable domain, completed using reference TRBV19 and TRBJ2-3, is DGGITQSPKYLFRKEGQNVTLSCEQNLNHDAMYWYRQDPGQGLRLIYYSQIVNDFQKGDIAEGYSVSREKKESFPLTVTSAQKNPTAFYLCASSVQVDTQYFGPGTRLTVL.

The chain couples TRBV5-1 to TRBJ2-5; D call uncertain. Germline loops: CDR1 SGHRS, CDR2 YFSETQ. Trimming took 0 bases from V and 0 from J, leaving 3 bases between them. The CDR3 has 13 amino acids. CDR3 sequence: CASSLDYQETQYF. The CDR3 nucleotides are TGCGCCAGCAGCTTGGACTACCAAGAGACCCAGTACTTC.

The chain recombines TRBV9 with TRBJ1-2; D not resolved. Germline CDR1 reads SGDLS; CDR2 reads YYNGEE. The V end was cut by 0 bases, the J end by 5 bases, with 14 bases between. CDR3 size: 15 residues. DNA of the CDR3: TGTGCCAGCAGCGTAGTGGGGAATCTCGCTTATGGCTACACCTTC. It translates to CASSVVGNLAYGYTF.

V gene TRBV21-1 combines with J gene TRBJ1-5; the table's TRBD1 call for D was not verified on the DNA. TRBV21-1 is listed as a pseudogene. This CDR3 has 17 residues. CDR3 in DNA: TGTGCCAGCAGCAAAAGGGACAGGGGAAGGGAAAATCAGCCCCAGCATTTT. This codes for CASSKRDRGRENQPQHF.

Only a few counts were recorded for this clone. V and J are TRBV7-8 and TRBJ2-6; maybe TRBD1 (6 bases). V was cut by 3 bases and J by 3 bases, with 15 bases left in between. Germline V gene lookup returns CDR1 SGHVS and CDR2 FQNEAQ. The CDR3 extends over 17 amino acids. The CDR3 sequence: CASSFHTGKGGANVLTF. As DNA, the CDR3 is TGTGCCAGCAGCTTCCACACAGGGAAGGGTGGGGCCAACGTCCTGACTTTC.

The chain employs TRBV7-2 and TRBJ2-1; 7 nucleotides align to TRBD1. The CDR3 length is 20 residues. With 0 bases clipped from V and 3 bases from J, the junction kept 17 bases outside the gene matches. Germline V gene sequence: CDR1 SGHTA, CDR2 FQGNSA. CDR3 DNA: TGTGCCAGCAGCTTAGCTCTTTGGACAGGACCCCTTGACCTCTACAATGAGCAGTTCTTC. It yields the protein CASSLALWTGPLDLYNEQFF.

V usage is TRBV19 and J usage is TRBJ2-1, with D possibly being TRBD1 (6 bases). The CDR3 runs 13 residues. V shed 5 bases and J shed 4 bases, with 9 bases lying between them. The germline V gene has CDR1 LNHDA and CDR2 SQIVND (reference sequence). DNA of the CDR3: TGTGCCAGTAGTCTCGGACAGTACAATGAGCAGTTCTTC. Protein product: CASSLGQYNEQFF.

The CDR3 sequence: CASKGQGDEQYF. CDR3 nucleotide sequence: TGTGCCAGCAAGGGACAGGGGGACGAGCAGTACTTC. The chain employs TRBV6-6 and TRBJ2-7; 11 nucleotides align to TRBD1. With 7 bases clipped from V and 5 bases from J, the junction kept 1 base outside the gene matches. This CDR3 contains 12 residues. In germline, CDR1 is MNHNY, CDR2 SVGAGI (reference sequence).

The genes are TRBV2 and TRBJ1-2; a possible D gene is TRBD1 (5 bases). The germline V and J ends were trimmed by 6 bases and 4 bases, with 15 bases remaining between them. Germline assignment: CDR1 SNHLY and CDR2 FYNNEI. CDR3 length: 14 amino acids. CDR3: CASRERQTVYGYTF. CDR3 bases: TGTGCCAGCAGGGAAAGACAGACCGTCTATGGCTACACCTTC.

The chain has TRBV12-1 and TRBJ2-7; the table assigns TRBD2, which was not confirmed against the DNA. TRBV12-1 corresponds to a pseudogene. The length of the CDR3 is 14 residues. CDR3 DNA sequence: TGTGCCAGCAGCACCGGACTAGCGGCCTACGAGCAGTACTTC. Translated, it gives CASSTGLAAYEQYF.

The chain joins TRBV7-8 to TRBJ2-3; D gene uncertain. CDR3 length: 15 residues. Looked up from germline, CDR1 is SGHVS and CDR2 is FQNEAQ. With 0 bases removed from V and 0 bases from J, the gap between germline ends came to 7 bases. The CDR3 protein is CASSLALGSTDTQYF. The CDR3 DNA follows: TGTGCCAGCAGCTTAGCGCTAGGTAGCACAGATACGCAGTATTTT.

The CDR3 spells CASTPLLGEKLFF. Here the CDR3 DNA reads TGTGCCAGTACTCCCCTACTGGGTGAAAAACTGTTTTTT. The chain recombines TRBV19 with TRBJ1-4; D is unclear. CDR1 is LNHDA, CDR2 SQIVND, per germline (reference sequence). This CDR3 contains 13 residues. Trimming cost V 7 bases and J 7 bases, with 13 bases left between them.

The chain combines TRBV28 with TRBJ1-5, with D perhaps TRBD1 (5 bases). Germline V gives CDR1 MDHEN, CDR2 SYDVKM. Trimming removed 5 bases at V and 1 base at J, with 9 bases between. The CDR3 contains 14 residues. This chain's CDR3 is CASSRDGSNQPQHF. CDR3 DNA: TGTGCCAGCAGTCGGGACGGGAGCAATCAGCCCCAGCATTTT.

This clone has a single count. The DNA of the CDR3 is TGTGCCAGCAGTTTCAGGGTCTACGAGCAGTACTTC. It translates to CASSFRVYEQYF. The chain uses TRBV28 and TRBJ2-7; D is perhaps TRBD1 (5 bases). CDR1 MDHEN and CDR2 SYDVKM come from the germline V gene. Trimming removed 3 bases from V and 3 bases from J, with 6 bases in between. The CDR3 length is 12 residues.

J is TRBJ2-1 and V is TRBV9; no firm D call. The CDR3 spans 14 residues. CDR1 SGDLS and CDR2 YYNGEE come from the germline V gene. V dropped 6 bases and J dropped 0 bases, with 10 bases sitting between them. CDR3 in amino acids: CASTRIGSYNEQFF. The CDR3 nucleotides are TGTGCCAGCACCCGAATAGGCTCCTACAATGAGCAGTTCTTC.

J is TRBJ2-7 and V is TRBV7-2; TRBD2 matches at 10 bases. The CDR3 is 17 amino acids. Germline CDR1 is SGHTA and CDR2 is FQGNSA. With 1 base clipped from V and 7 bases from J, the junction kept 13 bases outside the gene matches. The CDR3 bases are TGTGCCAGCAGCTTAGGAGCGGGGAGCGGGAGGGCCGGAGAGCAGTACTTC. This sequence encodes CASSLGAGSGRAGEQYF.

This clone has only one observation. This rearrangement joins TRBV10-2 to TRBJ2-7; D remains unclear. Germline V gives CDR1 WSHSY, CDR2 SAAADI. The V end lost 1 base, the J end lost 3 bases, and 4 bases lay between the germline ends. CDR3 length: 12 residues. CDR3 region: CASSEYNYEQYF. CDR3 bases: TGCGCCAGCAGTGAGTACAACTACGAGCAGTACTTC.

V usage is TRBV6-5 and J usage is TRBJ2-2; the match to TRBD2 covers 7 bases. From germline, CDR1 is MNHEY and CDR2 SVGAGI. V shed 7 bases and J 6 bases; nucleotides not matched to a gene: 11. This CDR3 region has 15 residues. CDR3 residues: CASNQESAGAGELFF. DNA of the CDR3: TGTGCCAGCAACCAGGAGTCCGCGGGAGCCGGGGAGCTGTTTTTT.

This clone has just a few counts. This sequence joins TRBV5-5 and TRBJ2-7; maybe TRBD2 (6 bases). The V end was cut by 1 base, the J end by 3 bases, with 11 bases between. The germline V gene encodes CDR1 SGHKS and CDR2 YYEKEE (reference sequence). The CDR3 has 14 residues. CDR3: CASSLQGGDYEQYF. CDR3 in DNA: TGTGCCAGCAGCTTGCAGGGAGGAGACTACGAGCAGTACTTC. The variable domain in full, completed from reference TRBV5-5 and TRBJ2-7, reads DAGVTQSPTHLIKTRGQQVTLRCSPISGHKSVSWYQQVLGQGPQFIFQYYEKEERGRGNFPDRFSARQFPNYSSELNVNALLLGDSALYLCASSLQGGDYEQYFGPGTRLTVT.

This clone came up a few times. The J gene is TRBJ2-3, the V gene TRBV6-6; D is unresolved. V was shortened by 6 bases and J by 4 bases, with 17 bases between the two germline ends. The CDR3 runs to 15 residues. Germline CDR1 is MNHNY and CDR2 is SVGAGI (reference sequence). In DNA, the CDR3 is TGTGCCAGCAGACACAATGGGGTTGGGGCAGATACGCAGTATTTT. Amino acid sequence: CASRHNGVGADTQYF.

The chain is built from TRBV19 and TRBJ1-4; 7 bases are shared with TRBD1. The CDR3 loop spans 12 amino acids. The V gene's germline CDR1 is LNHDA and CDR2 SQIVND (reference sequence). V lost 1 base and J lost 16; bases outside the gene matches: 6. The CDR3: CASSIGSGTAFF. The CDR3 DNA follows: TGTGCCAGTAGTATAGGGTCCGGGACAGCGTTTTTT.

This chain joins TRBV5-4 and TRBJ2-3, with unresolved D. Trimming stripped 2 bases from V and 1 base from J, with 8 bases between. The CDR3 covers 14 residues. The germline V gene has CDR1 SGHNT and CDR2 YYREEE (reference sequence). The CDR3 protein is CASSFNLGTDTQYF. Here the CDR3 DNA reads TGTGCCAGCAGCTTCAATTTGGGCACAGATACGCAGTATTTT.

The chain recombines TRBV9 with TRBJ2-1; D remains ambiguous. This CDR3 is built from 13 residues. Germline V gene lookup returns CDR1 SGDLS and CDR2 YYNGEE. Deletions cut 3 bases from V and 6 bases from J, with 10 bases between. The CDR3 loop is CASSAKTGNEQFF. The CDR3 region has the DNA TGTGCCAGCAGCGCGAAAACTGGCAATGAGCAGTTCTTC.

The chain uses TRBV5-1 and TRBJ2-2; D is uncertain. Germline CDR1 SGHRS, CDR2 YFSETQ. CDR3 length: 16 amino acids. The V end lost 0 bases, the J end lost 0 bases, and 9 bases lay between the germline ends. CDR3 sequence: CASSLGTISNTGELFF. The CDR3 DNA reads TGCGCCAGCAGCTTGGGAACGATATCGAACACCGGGGAGCTGTTTTTT.

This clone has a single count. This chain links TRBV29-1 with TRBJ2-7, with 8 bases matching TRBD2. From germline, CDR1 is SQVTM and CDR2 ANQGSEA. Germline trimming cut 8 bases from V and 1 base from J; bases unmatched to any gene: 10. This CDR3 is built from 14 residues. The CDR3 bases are TGCAGCACCCGGGAGTTAGCGGGATCCTACGAGCAGTACTTC. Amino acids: CSTRELAGSYEQYF.